These T cell receptor beta chains were read from a single sample in a study of post-analysis software for immune sequencing data. TCRdb analysed the PCR reads with MiXCR anew, one entry per CDR3 protein. The sample has almost 700,000 distinct CDR3 sequences, roughly three fifths seen once. Sample: blood. These receptors were collected from a girl aged 2-10 years with multiple sclerosis. Both conserved end residues are part of each CDR3. The order of the fields is clone size, V gene, D gene, J gene, CDR3 protein, CDR3 DNA. D genes are given only for firm matches. Only some rows state a clone size, as once, few, many or a class for expanded clones.

>few|TRBV5-5|NA|TRBJ2-1
CASKGGLSYNEQFF
TGTGCCAGCAAGGGGGGGCTCTCCTACAATGAGCAGTTCTTC
>NA|TRBV5-5|TRBD2|TRBJ2-4
CASSLERGEYF
TGTGCCAGCAGCTTGGAGCGGGGAGAGTACTTC
>NA|TRBV3-1|TRBD1|TRBJ1-6
CASSPQGFQDNSPLHF
TGTGCCAGCAGCCCACAGGGGTTTCAGGATAATTCACCCCTCCACTTT
>NA|TRBV10-2|NA|TRBJ1-2
CAAGSQLNYGYTF
TGCGCGGCGGGGAGTCAACTAAACTATGGCTACACCTTC
>NA|TRBV20-1|NA|TRBJ2-1
CSARRGGYNEQFF
TGCAGTGCTAGAAGGGGGGGTTACAATGAGCAGTTCTTC
>many|TRBV7-9|NA|TRBJ2-3
CASSLAETSTDTQYF
TGTGCCAGCAGCTTAGCGGAGACTAGCACAGATACGCAGTATTTT
>NA|TRBV6-1|TRBD1|TRBJ1-5
CASSQWTGGLGGNQPQHF
TGTGCCAGCAGCCAATGGACAGGGGGTCTCGGGGGCAATCAGCCCCAGCATTTT
>NA|TRBV6-5|TRBD2|TRBJ2-1
CASSYSRGRLAFNNEQFF
TGTGCCAGCAGTTACTCGAGGGGTCGACTAGCTTTCAACAATGAGCAGTTCTTC
>NA|TRBV6-1|TRBD2|TRBJ2-7
CASSWGGNYEQYF
TGTGCCAGCAGTTGGGGGGGGAACTACGAGCAGTACTTC
>NA|TRBV11-2|TRBD1|TRBJ1-1
CASSLRTGVMNTEAFF
TGTGCCAGCAGCCTTAGAACAGGGGTGATGAACACTGAAGCTTTCTTT
>NA|TRBV19|NA|TRBJ1-1
CASSMTGPMGWAFF
TGTGCCAGTAGTATGACGGGACCCATGGGTTGGGCTTTCTTT
>NA|TRBV15|TRBD1|TRBJ1-6
CATQDRGSPLHF
TGTGCCACCCAGGACAGGGGATCACCCCTCCACTTT
>NA|TRBV9|TRBD1|TRBJ2-1
CASSIKTGGSYNEQFF
TGTGCCAGCAGCATCAAGACAGGGGGCTCCTACAATGAGCAGTTCTTC
>NA|TRBV3-1|NA|TRBJ2-5
CASSQNSGAETQYF
TGTGCCAGCAGCCAGAACTCAGGGGCAGAGACCCAGTACTTC
>NA|TRBV9|NA|TRBJ2-1
CASSVAPGRNNEQFF
TGTGCCAGCAGCGTAGCCCCGGGACGGAACAATGAGCAGTTCTTC
>few|TRBV7-7|TRBD2|TRBJ2-7
CASSLGPPGTSGSYEQYF
TGTGCTAGCAGCCTGGGGCCTCCCGGGACTAGCGGGTCCTACGAGCAGTACTTC
>NA|TRBV10-3|NA|TRBJ2-6
CAISDQRATLSGANVLTF
TGTGCCATCAGTGATCAGCGGGCAACGCTCTCTGGGGCCAACGTCCTGACTTTC
>NA|TRBV6-2/TRBV6-3|TRBD2|TRBJ2-7
CASSPRTSGRAGFGEQYF
TGTGCCAGCAGCCCGCGGACTAGCGGGAGGGCCGGGTTTGGCGAGCAGTACTTC
>NA|TRBV18|NA|TRBJ1-2
CASSPDRRLGYTF
TGTGCCAGCTCACCAGACAGACGACTAGGCTACACCTTC
>few|TRBV3-1|NA|TRBJ2-5
CASSQDTVQETQYF
TGTGCCAGCAGCCAAGATACGGTACAAGAGACCCAGTACTTC
>NA|TRBV5-1|TRBD2|TRBJ2-7
CASSFSFSGEITAYEQYF
TGCGCCAGCAGCTTTTCCTTTAGCGGGGAAATTACCGCCTACGAGCAGTACTTC
>NA|TRBV15|TRBD1|TRBJ2-7
CATSSDRASYEQYF
TGTGCCACCAGCAGCGACAGGGCTAGCTACGAGCAGTACTTC
>few|TRBV5-1|NA|TRBJ1-2
CASSLEAGVGGGYTF
TGCGCCAGCAGCTTGGAAGCAGGGGTAGGTGGCGGCTACACCTTC
>few|TRBV5-1|NA|TRBJ2-1
CASSTDSYNEQFF
TGCGCCAGCAGTACGGACAGCTACAATGAGCAGTTCTTC
>once|TRBV9|TRBD2|TRBJ2-7
CASSVDLGRGVYEQYF
TGTGCCAGCAGCGTAGATTTGGGGCGGGGGGTCTACGAGCAGTACTTC
>NA|TRBV4-3|NA|TRBJ1-2
CASSRARENYGYTF
TGCGCCAGCAGCCGGGCGAGGGAAAACTACGGCTACACCTTC
>NA|TRBV7-2|NA|TRBJ2-3
CASSFRNTQYF
TGTGCCAGCAGCTTCAGAAATACGCAGTATTTT
>few|TRBV29-1|TRBD2|TRBJ2-7
CSGGTSAYEQYF
TGCAGCGGCGGGACTAGCGCCTACGAGCAGTACTTC
>NA|TRBV20-1|NA|TRBJ2-5
CSARDTRREETQYF
TGCAGTGCTAGAGATACCCGCAGGGAAGAGACCCAGTACTTC
>few|TRBV6-5|NA|TRBJ2-5
CASSYSFPYQETQYF
TGTGCCAGCAGTTACAGCTTTCCGTACCAAGAGACCCAGTACTTC
>once|TRBV3-1|NA|TRBJ2-1
CASSRRGLRSYNEQFF
TGTGCCAGCAGCCGTCGAGGCCTCAGGTCCTACAATGAGCAGTTCTTC
>NA|TRBV24-1|TRBD2|TRBJ2-5
CATSRTSGERGETQYF
TGTGCCACCAGTCGGACTAGCGGAGAGAGGGGAGAGACCCAGTACTTC
>few|TRBV7-2|NA|TRBJ2-5
CASSFTAQETQYF
TGTGCCAGCAGCTTTACGGCCCAAGAGACCCAGTACTTC
>NA|TRBV29-1|NA|TRBJ2-1
CSVEPTSSGYNEQFF
TGCAGCGTTGAACCAACTTCATCTGGGTACAATGAGCAGTTCTTC
>few|TRBV12-3/TRBV12-4|NA|TRBJ2-7
CASSLSGGPYEQYF
TGTGCCAGCAGTTTATCCGGCGGACCCTACGAGCAGTACTTC
>NA|TRBV29-1|TRBD2|TRBJ2-7
CSVGAGFSYEQYF
TGCAGCGTCGGAGCGGGATTCTCCTACGAGCAGTACTTC
>NA|TRBV21-1|NA|TRBJ2-3
CASSNDLSTDTQYF
TGTGCCAGCAGCAACGACTTGAGCACAGATACGCAGTATTTT
>NA|TRBV5-1|TRBD1|TRBJ2-5
CASSLGDRVTYPQETQYF
TGCGCCAGCAGCTTGGGGGACAGGGTGACGTATCCTCAAGAGACCCAGTACTTC
>NA|TRBV20-1|NA|TRBJ1-1
CSAWAGRDMNTEAFF
TGCAGTGCTTGGGCAGGGAGAGACATGAACACTGAAGCTTTCTTT
>NA|TRBV12-3/TRBV12-4|NA|TRBJ1-5
CASSSSGPAGNQPQHF
TGTGCCAGCAGTTCCTCCGGCCCAGCAGGCAATCAGCCCCAGCATTTT
>NA|TRBV3-1|NA|TRBJ2-3
CASSQDGTMRDTQYF
TGTGCCAGCAGCCAAGACGGTACCATGAGGGATACGCAGTATTTT
>NA|TRBV24-1|TRBD2|TRBJ2-3
CATSDLFLAGGPNTQYF
TGTGCCACCAGTGATCTGTTCCTAGCGGGGGGGCCCAATACGCAGTATTTT
>NA|TRBV5-1|TRBD1|TRBJ2-7
CASSIGQVQAHEQYF
TGCGCCAGCAGCATAGGACAGGTCCAGGCCCACGAGCAGTACTTC
>NA|TRBV27|NA|TRBJ2-3
CASGRLTDTQYF
TGTGCCAGCGGGAGACTCACAGATACGCAGTATTTT
>NA|TRBV27|TRBD2|TRBJ2-7
CASSFLVAGGPVLEYF
TGTGCCAGCAGTTTCTTAGTAGCGGGGGGTCCCGTTTTGGAGTACTTC
>NA|TRBV20-1|NA|TRBJ2-3
CSARDLPLQALADTQYF
TGCAGTGCTAGAGATCTCCCGTTACAGGCGTTAGCAGATACGCAGTATTTT
>NA|TRBV3-1|TRBD1|TRBJ1-5
CASSQMTGAQPQHF
TGTGCCAGCAGCCAGATGACAGGGGCACAGCCCCAGCATTTT
>NA|TRBV7-2|NA|TRBJ1-2
CASSIGHPTSYGYTF
TGTGCCAGCAGCATCGGACACCCGACCAGCTATGGCTACACCTTC
>NA|TRBV5-1|TRBD1|TRBJ2-1
CASSFLTGGAGNEQFF
TGCGCCAGCAGCTTCCTAACAGGGGGCGCGGGCAATGAGCAGTTCTTC
>few|TRBV29-1|NA|TRBJ1-2
CSVEDYSAGPTYGCTF
TGCAGCGTTGAAGATTACTCTGCGGGGCCGACCTATGGCTGCACCTTC
>once|TRBV20-1|TRBD2|TRBJ2-1
CSARPLAGVYNEQFF
TGCAGTGCCCGCCCCCTAGCGGGCGTCTACAATGAGCAGTTCTTC
>NA|TRBV5-1|NA|TRBJ2-5
CASSLAGPPQETQYF
TGCGCCAGCAGCTTGGCCGGGCCACCCCAAGAGACCCAGTACTTC
>NA|TRBV20-1|NA|TRBJ2-1
CSAISGVGVSYNEQFF
TGCAGTGCTATTTCCGGTGTGGGGGTGTCCTACAATGAGCAGTTCTTC
>NA|TRBV20-1|NA|TRBJ1-1
CSARGPSQGPEAFF
TGCAGTGCTAGAGGGCCCTCCCAGGGACCTGAAGCTTTCTTT
>once|TRBV6-5|NA|TRBJ1-1
CASSRGGRSEAFF
TGTGCCAGCAGTCGAGGGGGTAGATCTGAAGCTTTCTTT
>NA|TRBV20-1|NA|TRBJ2-7
CSAPRGYEQYF
TGCAGTGCTCCCCGAGGTTACGAGCAGTACTTC
>NA|TRBV4-2|NA|TRBJ1-1
CASSQVQGTEAFF
TGTGCCAGCAGCCAAGTACAGGGAACTGAAGCTTTCTTT
>NA|TRBV14|NA|TRBJ2-6
CASSQDRGLVGANVLTF
TGTGCCAGCAGCCAAGATCGGGGACTGGTAGGGGCCAACGTCCTGACTTTC
>NA|TRBV3-1|NA|TRBJ1-1
CASSQEVAVFF
TGTGCCAGCAGCCAAGAAGTAGCAGTTTTCTTT
>NA|TRBV12-3/TRBV12-4|NA|TRBJ1-5
CASSGGLDNQPQHF
TGTGCCAGCAGTGGAGGACTTGACAATCAGCCCCAGCATTTT